Each of the 23 T cell receptor beta chains below was sequenced from the same sample in a study of OX40 agonist ivuxolimab in advanced cancers. Library preparation was by the immunoSEQ multiplex PCR assay. The source is immuneACCESS, and TCRdb retained only in-frame sequences with V and J called. Part of the clones is not carried over; for the studies checked, unresolved V genes explain less than half of this, and the remainder is unexplained. This sample has approximately 58,000 clones in its table, and 65% to 90% of those were observed once. Together, the top ten hold about 0.8% of the sample. The source was CD4+ or CD8+ T cells sorted from blood, collected in a trial of the OX40 agonist ivuxolimab. Source of these receptors: an adult with an advanced solid tumor such as melanoma, head and neck, liver or kidney cancer.

The genes are TRBV28 and TRBJ2-7; 9 bases fit TRBD1. Germline loops: CDR1 MDHEN, CDR2 SYDVKM. J lost 4 bases, V lost 0 bases, and 7 bases had no gene match. The CDR3 extends over 16 amino acids. The CDR3 protein is CASSLWAGGQGYEQYF. For the CDR3, the DNA is TGTGCCAGCAGTTTATGGGCAGGAGGACAGGGGTACGAGCAGTACTTC.

The chain uses TRBV6-5 and TRBJ2-5; 10 bases are shared with TRBD2. The CDR3 consists of 14 residues. The trim removed 4 bases at V and 2 bases at J, leaving 1 base unmatched. Germline V CDR1 and CDR2: MNHEY, SVGAGI. The CDR3 DNA sequence: TGTGCCAGCAGTTGGACTAGCGGACAAGAGACCCAGTACTTC. It translates to CASSWTSGQETQYF.

The chain combines TRBV28 with TRBJ1-1; no definite D call. Germline V gene sequence: CDR1 MDHEN, CDR2 SYDVKM. The V end lost 6 bases, the J end lost 5 bases, and 22 bases lay between the germline ends. The CDR3 runs to 16 residues. The CDR3 is CASSPRRGKVGTEAFF. The CDR3, as DNA: TGTGCCAGCAGCCCTCGCCGCGGGAAGGTAGGGACTGAAGCTTTCTTT. The variable domain in full, with the rest retrieved from reference TRBV28 and TRBJ1-1, is DVKVTQSSRYLVKRTGEKVFLECVQDMDHENMFWYRQDPGLGLRLIYFSYDVKMKEKGDIPEGYSVSREKKERFSLILESASTNQTSMYLCASSPRRGKVGTEAFFGQGTRLTVV.

The rearrangement uses TRBV5-6 and TRBJ2-3; D is uncertain. V was pared by 4 bases and J by 6 bases, with 9 bases between. This CDR3 is built from 12 residues. The germline CDR1 and CDR2 sequences are SGHDT and YYEEEE. CDR3 loop: CASSPFTDTQYF. CDR3 bases: TGTGCCAGCAGCCCGTTTACGGATACGCAGTATTTT.

This chain joins TRBV5-1 and TRBJ1-3; TRBD1 might be the D (5 bases). V dropped 2 bases and J dropped 4 bases, with 10 bases sitting between them. The CDR3 runs to 14 residues. Germline V gene sequence: CDR1 SGHRS, CDR2 YFSETQ. The CDR3 reads CASSFGAEGNTIYF. The CDR3 nucleotides are TGCGCCAGCAGCTTCGGGGCAGAAGGAAACACCATATATTTT.

This clone has only one observation. V and J are TRBV9 and TRBJ2-2; 8 bases map to TRBD2. V trimming: 3 bases; J trimming: 6 bases; junction bases outside the gene matches: 13. The germline V gene has CDR1 SGDLS and CDR2 YYNGEE. The CDR3 is made up of 17 amino acids. Here the CDR3 DNA reads TGTGCCAGCAGCGGGCTACCGGGGGGGATTGTAGCCGGGGAGCTGTTTTTT. Encoded protein: CASSGLPGGIVAGELFF.

For the CDR3, the DNA is TGTGCCAGCAGTTACCCGGGCGGGGGTGAGACCCAGTACTTC. Translation: CASSYPGGGETQYF. V usage is TRBV6-6 and J usage is TRBJ2-5; 7 positions match TRBD2. The V and J ends lost 2 bases and 5 bases, in that order; junction bases with no gene match: 5. Germline loops: CDR1 MNHNY, CDR2 SVGAGI (reference sequence). The CDR3 runs 14 residues.

The chain couples TRBV6-1 to TRBJ2-7; D is possibly TRBD1 (5 bases). This CDR3 region has 13 residues. The germline V gene has CDR1 MNHNS and CDR2 SASEGT. The V end lost 6 bases, the J end lost 2 bases, and 11 bases lay between the germline ends. CDR3 region: CASRQDTTYEQYF. The DNA of the CDR3 is TGTGCCAGCAGACAGGACACCACCTACGAGCAGTACTTC.

V is TRBV5-8 and J is TRBJ1-2; D is possibly TRBD1 (5 bases). Trimming shortened V by 5 bases and J by 8 bases, and 13 bases separated the two germline ends. This CDR3 has 12 residues. Germline V gene data show CDR1 as SGHTS and CDR2 as YDEGEE. CDR3 bases: TGTGCCAGCAGGAAGGACATTCCGGGCTACACCTTC. Translating gives CASRKDIPGYTF.

The chain joins TRBV25-1 to TRBJ2-5; unclear D gene. Germline V lookup: CDR1 MGHDK, CDR2 SYGVNS. This CDR3 region has 15 residues. V lost 1 base to trimming and J lost 2 bases, with 11 bases between them. CDR3 region: CASSELGLEQETQYF. The CDR3 DNA reads as TGTGCCAGCAGTGAATTAGGGCTGGAGCAAGAGACCCAGTACTTC. The whole variable domain, remainder taken from reference TRBV25-1 and TRBJ2-5, is EADIYQTPRYLVIGTGKKITLECSQTMGHDKMYWYQQDPGMELHLIHYSYGVNSTEKGDLSSESTVSRIRTEHFPLTLESARPSHTSQYLCASSELGLEQETQYFGPGTRLLVL.

The CDR3 bases are TGTGCCAGCAGCTCTGGACGGAGCTACGAGCAGTACTTC. This translates into CASSSGRSYEQYF. V gene TRBV11-3 combines with J gene TRBJ2-7; D is ambiguous. Germline V gene data show CDR1 as SGHNT and CDR2 as YENEEA. The V end was cut by 4 bases, the J end by 3 bases, with 10 bases between. The CDR3 sequence is 13 residues long. The full variable domain, its missing parts supplied by reference TRBV11-3 and TRBJ2-7, is EAGVVQSPRYKIIEKKQPVAFWCNPISGHNTLYWYLQNLGQGPELLIRYENEEAVDDSQLPKDRFSAERLKGVDSTLKIQPAELGDSAVYLCASSSGRSYEQYFGPGTRLTVT.

This chain uses TRBV6-5 with TRBJ2-5, with unresolved D. Trimming removed 9 bases from V and 7 bases from J, with 12 bases in between. In germline, CDR1 is MNHEY, CDR2 SVGAGI. This CDR3 has 11 amino acids. CDR3 bases: TGTGCCAGTTGGAGTGCGCGGACCCAGTACTTC. Protein product: CASWSARTQYF.

This rearrangement joins TRBV9 to TRBJ2-5, with D tentatively TRBD1 (6 bases). The CDR3 length is 14 residues. Per the germline V gene, CDR1 is SGDLS and CDR2 is YYNGEE. The germline V and J ends were trimmed by 6 bases and 5 bases, with 17 bases remaining between them. CDR3 loop: CASNTGTSWETQYF. CDR3 bases: TGTGCCAGCAATACCGGGACAAGTTGGGAGACCCAGTACTTC.

This rearrangement joins TRBV27 to TRBJ2-5; 12 bases line up with TRBD2. CDR3 length: 17 amino acids. Germline CDR1 MNHEY, CDR2 SMNVEV (reference sequence). V shed 5 bases and J 4 bases; nucleotides not matched to a gene: 11. The CDR3: CASSSRLAGELRETQYF. In nucleotides, the CDR3 is TGTGCCAGCAGTAGCCGACTAGCGGGAGAGCTTCGAGAGACCCAGTACTTC.

The chain employs TRBV23-1 and TRBJ2-1; the D gene is possibly TRBD1 (6 bases). Being an ORF, TRBV23-1 has a function that is uncertain. Trimming took off 2 bases at V and 0 bases at J, with 11 bases between the two ends. The CDR3 extends over 16 amino acids. In DNA form, the CDR3 reads TGCGCCAGCAGTCAAGTTCTGGACAGCTCCTACAATGAGCAGTTCTTC. It codes for CASSQVLDSSYNEQFF.

The V call is TRBV2, the J call TRBJ2-2, with D perhaps TRBD1 (6 bases). Germline V gene sequence: CDR1 SNHLY, CDR2 FYNNEI. The CDR3 runs to 14 residues. Trimming removed 6 bases from V and 7 bases from J, with 15 bases in between. The CDR3 here is CASRTTGLVGELFF. The CDR3 DNA reads as TGTGCCAGCAGAACCACAGGGCTGGTCGGGGAGCTGTTTTTT.

This chain links TRBV27 with TRBJ1-2; 11 bases match TRBD1. Per germline, CDR1 MNHEY and CDR2 SMNVEV (reference sequence). CDR3 length: 15 residues. V was pared by 5 bases and J by 5 bases, with 7 bases of the junction left unmatched. The CDR3 sequence: CASSPWTGGGYGYTF. The CDR3 region has the DNA TGTGCCAGCAGTCCGTGGACAGGGGGCGGATATGGCTACACCTTC.

This chain connects TRBV5-1 to TRBJ1-5; 8 bases agree with TRBD1. The CDR3 is made up of 15 amino acids. The germline V gene has CDR1 SGHRS and CDR2 YFSETQ. V dropped 3 bases and J dropped 2; count of bases not matched to a gene: 4. CDR3 DNA: TGCGCCAGCAGCTGGACAGGGATCGGCAATCAGCCCCAGCATTTT. Protein: CASSWTGIGNQPQHF.

The chain carries TRBV18 and TRBJ1-5; TRBD1 matches at 7 bases. CDR1 is KGHSH, CDR2 LQKENI, per germline. CDR3 length equals 15 residues. With V trimmed by 3 bases and J by 3 bases, 5 bases remained unmatched. CDR3 coding DNA: TGTGCCAGCTCACCTCTGCAGGGGGACAATCAGCCCCAGCATTTT. Protein sequence: CASSPLQGDNQPQHF. The full variable domain, completed using reference TRBV18 and TRBJ1-5, is NAGVMQNPRHLVRRRGQEARLRCSPMKGHSHVYWYRQLPEEGLKFMVYLQKENIIDESGMPKERFSAEFPKEGPSILRIQQVVRGDSAAYFCASSPLQGDNQPQHFGDGTRLSIL.

The V and J genes are TRBV28 and TRBJ2-3; 10 positions match TRBD1. From germline, CDR1 is MDHEN and CDR2 SYDVKM. CDR3 size: 15 residues. Losses at the gene ends were 4 bases for V and 3 bases for J; bases not matched to a gene: 4. CDR3 bases: TGTGCCAGCAGTTCCCGGACAGGGGGGACAGATACGCAGTATTTT. It is translated as CASSSRTGGTDTQYF. The complete variable domain, with remaining parts taken from reference TRBV28 and TRBJ2-3, reads DVKVTQSSRYLVKRTGEKVFLECVQDMDHENMFWYRQDPGLGLRLIYFSYDVKMKEKGDIPEGYSVSREKKERFSLILESASTNQTSMYLCASSSRTGGTDTQYFGPGTRLTVL.

The chain links TRBV28 to TRBJ2-7, with TRBD2 identical over 10 bases. V was clipped by 5 bases and J by 7 bases; unmatched bases: 11. The CDR3 runs 15 residues. The germline V gene encodes CDR1 MDHEN and CDR2 SYDVKM. CDR3: CASSPISSGRWEQYF. For the CDR3, the DNA is TGTGCCAGCAGTCCAATCTCTAGCGGGAGATGGGAGCAGTACTTC. Supplemented by reference TRBV28 and TRBJ2-7, the full variable domain reads DVKVTQSSRYLVKRTGEKVFLECVQDMDHENMFWYRQDPGLGLRLIYFSYDVKMKEKGDIPEGYSVSREKKERFSLILESASTNQTSMYLCASSPISSGRWEQYFGPGTRLTVT.

This clone was counted a single time. This chain links TRBV20-1 with TRBJ2-5; D is unresolved. Trimming cost V 6 bases and J 2 bases, with 4 bases left between them. This CDR3 is 10 amino acids long. The V gene's germline CDR1 is DFQATT and CDR2 SNEGSKA (reference sequence). The CDR3 bases are TGCAGTGCGCTACAAGAGACCCAGTACTTC. Protein sequence: CSALQETQYF.

The gene calls are TRBV27 and TRBJ2-1; 11 bases match TRBD1. This CDR3 spans 15 amino acids. J gave up 5 bases and V 7 bases, and 7 bases lay outside the gene matches. The germline CDR1 and CDR2 sequences are MNHEY and SMNVEV (reference sequence). The CDR3 sequence: CASTPDRGRNNEQFF. In nucleotides, the CDR3 is TGTGCCAGCACCCCGGACAGGGGGCGAAACAATGAGCAGTTCTTC.